This TCR beta chain is drawn from a study of vaccination and CD4 T cells after COVID-19. The CDR3 spans 13 residues. Germline lookup yields CDR1 MNHNS and CDR2 SASEGT. Germline trimming cut 5 bases from V and 8 bases from J; bases unmatched to any gene: 8. Comments on this clonotype: Antigen: not known.

Oncomine TCR Beta short-read sequencing was applied to DNA from cultured CD4+ T cells. TCRdb reanalysed the PCR reads using MiXCR and keeps one entry per CDR3 protein. The data contain about 15,000 distinct CDR3 sequences, 52% of them singletons. Treatment indicated: approximately nine-day PBMC culture with coronavirus spike peptide pools or control peptides (ViraFEST assay). The specimen was CD4+ T cells from blood, cultured in vitro. This TCR derives from a human donor who had recovered from COVID-19. V and J are TRBV6-1 and TRBJ1-2, with 7 nucleotides matching TRBD1. The CDR3 here is CASSRYRTGGYTF. The DNA of the CDR3 is TGTGCCAGCAGTCGTTACCGGACAGGCGGCTACACCTTC.